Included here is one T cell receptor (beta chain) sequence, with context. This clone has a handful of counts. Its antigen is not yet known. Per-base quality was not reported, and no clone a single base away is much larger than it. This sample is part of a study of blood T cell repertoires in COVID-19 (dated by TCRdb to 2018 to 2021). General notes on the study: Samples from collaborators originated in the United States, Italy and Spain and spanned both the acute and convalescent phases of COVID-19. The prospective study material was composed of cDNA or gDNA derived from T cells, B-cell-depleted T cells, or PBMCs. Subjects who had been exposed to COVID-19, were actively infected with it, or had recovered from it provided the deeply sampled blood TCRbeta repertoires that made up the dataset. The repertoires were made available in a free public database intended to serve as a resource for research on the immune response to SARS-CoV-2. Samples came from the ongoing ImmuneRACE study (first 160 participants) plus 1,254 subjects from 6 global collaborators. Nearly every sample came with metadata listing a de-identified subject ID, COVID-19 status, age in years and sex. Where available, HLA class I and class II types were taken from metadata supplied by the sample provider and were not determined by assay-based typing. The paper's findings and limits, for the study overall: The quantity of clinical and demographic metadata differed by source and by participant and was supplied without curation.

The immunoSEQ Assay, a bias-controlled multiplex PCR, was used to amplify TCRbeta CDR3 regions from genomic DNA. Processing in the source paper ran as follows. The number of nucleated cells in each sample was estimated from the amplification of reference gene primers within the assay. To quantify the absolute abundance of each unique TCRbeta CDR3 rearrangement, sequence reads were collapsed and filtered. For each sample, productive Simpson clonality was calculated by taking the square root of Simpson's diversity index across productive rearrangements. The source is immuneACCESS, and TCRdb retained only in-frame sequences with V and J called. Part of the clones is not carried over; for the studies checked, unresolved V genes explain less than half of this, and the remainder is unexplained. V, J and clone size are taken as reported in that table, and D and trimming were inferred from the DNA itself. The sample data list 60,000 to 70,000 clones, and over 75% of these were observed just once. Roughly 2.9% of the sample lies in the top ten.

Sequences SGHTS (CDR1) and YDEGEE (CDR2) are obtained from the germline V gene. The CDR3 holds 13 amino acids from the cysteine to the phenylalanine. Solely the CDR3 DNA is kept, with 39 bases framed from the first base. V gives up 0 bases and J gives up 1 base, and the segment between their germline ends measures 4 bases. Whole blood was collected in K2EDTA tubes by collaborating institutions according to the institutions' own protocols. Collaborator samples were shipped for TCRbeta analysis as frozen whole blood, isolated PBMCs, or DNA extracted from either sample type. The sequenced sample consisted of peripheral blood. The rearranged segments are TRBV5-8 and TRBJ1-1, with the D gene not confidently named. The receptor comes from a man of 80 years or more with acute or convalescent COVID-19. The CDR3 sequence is CASSLDRNTEAFF. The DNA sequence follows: TGTGCCAGCAGCTTGGACAGGAACACTGAAGCTTTCTTT.